This note documents a single TCR beta chain sequence. This entry is derived from a study of blood T cell repertoires in COVID-19. Background on the study: Samples of COVID-19 (acute and convalescent) were obtained from the United States, Italy and Spain.

The V gene end was trimmed by 2 bases and the J gene end by 6 bases; junction bases not matched to a gene: 5. CDR3 size: 15 residues. CDR1 MNHEY and CDR2 SVGAGI come from the germline V gene. In the original analysis: Reference gene primer amplification in the assay estimated nucleated cell counts. The protocol was immunoSEQ multiplex PCR, while the TCRdb copy is restricted to in-frame clones and leaves out a portion. V, J and clone size are taken as reported in that table, and D and trimming were inferred from the DNA itself. This sample has some 15,000 clones; 89% occur once, and the top ten carry around 3.2%.

The rearrangement links TRBV6-5 to TRBJ2-1; 9 bases fit TRBD1. The sample consisted of peripheral blood. The origin of this receptor is a human donor in a cohort sampled during active COVID-19. CDR3 nucleotide sequence: TGTGCCAGCAGTTACAGGGGGACAGGGACCAATGAGCAGTTCTTC. Translating gives CASSYRGTGTNEQFF.